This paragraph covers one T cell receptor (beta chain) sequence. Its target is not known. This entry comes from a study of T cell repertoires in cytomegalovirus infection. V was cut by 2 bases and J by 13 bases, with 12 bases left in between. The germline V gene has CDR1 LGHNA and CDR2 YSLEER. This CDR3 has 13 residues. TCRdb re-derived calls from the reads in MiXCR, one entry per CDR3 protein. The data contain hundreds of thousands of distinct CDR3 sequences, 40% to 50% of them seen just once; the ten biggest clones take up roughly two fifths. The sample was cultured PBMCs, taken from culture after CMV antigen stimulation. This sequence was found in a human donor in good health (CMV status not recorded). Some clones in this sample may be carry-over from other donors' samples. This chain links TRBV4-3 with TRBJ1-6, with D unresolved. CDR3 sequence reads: CASSQRVGRPLHF. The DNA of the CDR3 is TGCGCCAGCAGCCAAAGGGTCGGGCGGCCCCTCCACTTT.